The clone carrying this T cell receptor (beta chain) has at least ten counts. The antigen is unknown. V lost 3 bases, J lost 4 bases, and 7 bases stayed unmatched. Germline V lookup: CDR1 SGDLS, CDR2 YYNGEE. The CDR3 has 15 residues. From 2 million PBMCs stored at -80 C, the unsorted libraries were generated. The data originate from a study of neurological immune-mediated disorders. Study-level results: HTLV-1-associated myelopathy led in TCR clonal expansion, while multiple sclerosis ranked lowest, below healthy controls.

With 10-nucleotide random UMIs included, cDNA was synthesized by 5'RACE. Over 200 million TCR-beta sequences from 15-18 subjects were obtained in each sequencing run. One entry per CDR3 protein results from TCRdb running MiXCR on the 5' RACE reads. The sample lists tens of thousands of distinct CDR3 sequences; approximately 15% were seen once. The origin of this receptor is a man between 65 and 80 years old in good health. Sequencing was performed on PBMCs. The rearrangement joins TRBV9 to TRBJ1-2; 9 bases are shared with TRBD1. CDR3 in amino acids: CASSARDRVVYGYTF. The DNA of the CDR3 is TGTGCCAGCAGCGCTCGGGACAGGGTTGTCTATGGCTACACCTTC.